The 15 T cell receptor beta chains listed next were all sequenced from one sample in a study of shared clonotypes between healthy human individuals. Positive CCR7 selection of CD45RO-negative cells yielded the naive CD8 cells, and terminally differentiated effector memory CD45RA+ cells were excluded. Clones were sequenced by immunoSEQ multiplex PCR, and TCRdb holds only the in-frame ones, with some missing. The sample includes over 750,000 clones, approximately 96% of them seen just once. The sample consisted of naive CD8+ T cells sorted from blood. These receptor sequences come from a man aged 25 to 45 in good health.

This chain uses TRBV5-5 with TRBJ1-1; D might be TRBD1 (6 bases). The CDR3 is 14 residues long. With 3 bases removed from V and 6 bases from J, the gap between germline ends came to 15 bases. The germline CDR1 and CDR2 sequences are SGHKS and YYEKEE (reference sequence). The CDR3 protein is CASSYLLDRSEAFF. The DNA for the CDR3 is TGTGCCAGCAGCTATCTCTTAGACAGGTCTGAAGCTTTCTTT.

CDR3 DNA: TGTGCCAGCAGTTTATCTGGTACAAACTCCTACAATGAGCAGTTCTTC. Residues: CASSLSGTNSYNEQFF. The chain recombines TRBV27 with TRBJ2-1; D gene uncertain. The V end lost 0 bases, the J end lost 0 bases, and 9 bases lay between the germline ends. This CDR3 region has 16 residues. CDR1 MNHEY and CDR2 SMNVEV come from the germline V gene (reference sequence).

The chain has TRBV4-1 and TRBJ2-2, with no clear D. V shed 0 bases and J shed 5 bases, with 4 bases lying between them. Germline V gene sequence: CDR1 MGHRA, CDR2 YSYEKL. CDR3 length equals 13 residues. Here the CDR3 DNA reads TGCGCCAGCAGCCAAGACGAAACCGGGGAGCTGTTTTTT. It is translated as CASSQDETGELFF.

V is TRBV4-1 and J is TRBJ2-7; D is undetermined. This CDR3 spans 13 amino acids. Germline V gene lookup returns CDR1 MGHRA and CDR2 YSYEKL. V was trimmed by 2 bases and J by 9 bases, leaving 14 bases between them. CDR3 region: CASSQIGSPGQYF. The CDR3 nucleotides are TGCGCCAGCAGCCAAATTGGGTCTCCGGGGCAGTACTTC.

This chain joins TRBV2 and TRBJ1-2, with 8 bases fitting TRBD1. V dropped 8 bases and J dropped 8; count of bases not matched to a gene: 10. This CDR3 comprises 13 residues. Germline assignment: CDR1 SNHLY and CDR2 FYNNEI. The CDR3 sequence is CASGRQGSGGYTF. CDR3 in DNA: TGTGCCAGCGGTCGACAGGGGTCGGGCGGCTACACCTTC.

CDR3 coding DNA: TGTGCCAGCAGCTCTCCAAGTACCTCTGGAAACACCATATATTTT. This translates into CASSSPSTSGNTIYF. The genes are TRBV7-9 and TRBJ1-3; D not resolved. CDR3 length equals 15 residues. The germline V and J ends were trimmed by 4 bases and 0 bases, with 10 bases remaining between them. Per the germline V gene, CDR1 is SEHNR and CDR2 is FQNEAQ (reference sequence).

This clone was seen once. V gene TRBV28 combines with J gene TRBJ2-2; 10 positions match TRBD1. The CDR3 contains 15 residues. In germline, CDR1 is MDHEN, CDR2 SYDVKM. V lost 2 bases to trimming and J lost 5 bases; unmatched junction nucleotides: 2. The DNA for the CDR3 is TGTGCCAGCAGTTTAAGGGACAGGGGTACCGGGGAGCTGTTTTTT. It specifies CASSLRDRGTGELFF. Full variable domain (missing parts from reference TRBV28 and TRBJ2-2): DVKVTQSSRYLVKRTGEKVFLECVQDMDHENMFWYRQDPGLGLRLIYFSYDVKMKEKGDIPEGYSVSREKKERFSLILESASTNQTSMYLCASSLRDRGTGELFFGEGSRLTVL.

This chain links TRBV7-9 with TRBJ1-1; tentatively, D is TRBD1 (6 bases). Trimming removed 6 bases at V and 2 bases at J, with 16 bases between. The CDR3 runs to 15 residues. The germline gives CDR1 SEHNR, CDR2 FQNEAQ (reference sequence). The CDR3 spells CASRPLIGGNTEAFF. In nucleotides, the CDR3 is TGTGCCAGCAGGCCATTGATCGGGGGCAACACTGAAGCTTTCTTT.

The chain joins TRBV27 to TRBJ1-5; D gene unclear. The CDR3 runs 14 residues. The ends were cut back, 2 bases at V and 7 bases at J, with 12 bases in the middle. Germline assignment: CDR1 MNHEY and CDR2 SMNVEV (reference sequence). CDR3 in amino acids: CASSLRGSIQPQHF. The CDR3 DNA sequence: TGTGCCAGCAGTTTAAGAGGGAGCATCCAGCCCCAGCATTTT.

The chain combines TRBV7-9 with TRBJ1-2; TRBD1 agrees at 7 bases. The germline V gene encodes CDR1 SEHNR and CDR2 FQNEAQ (reference sequence). The V gene end was trimmed by 5 bases and the J gene end by 7 bases; junction bases not matched to a gene: 13. The CDR3 is made up of 15 amino acids. DNA for the CDR3: TGTGCCAGCAGCCCGGAGACAGGGTTAAAGGGTGGCTACACCTTC. Translation: CASSPETGLKGGYTF. The full variable domain, with the rest looked up from reference TRBV7-9 and TRBJ1-2, is DTGVSQNPRHKITKRGQNVTFRCDPISEHNRLYWYRQTLGQGPEFLTYFQNEAQLEKSRLLSDRFSAERPKGSFSTLEIQRTEQGDSAMYLCASSPETGLKGGYTFGSGTRLTVV.

This rearrangement joins TRBV5-1 to TRBJ1-4; tentative D call: TRBD1 (6 bases). Germline CDR1 and CDR2: SGHRS and YFSETQ. The CDR3 is 15 residues long. V lost 4 bases to trimming and J lost 13 bases, with 23 bases between them. The CDR3 region is CASSLLPGHPEGLFF. In DNA, the CDR3 is TGCGCCAGCAGCCTCCTCCCGGGACACCCCGAGGGACTGTTTTTT.

The genes are TRBV4-1 and TRBJ2-5; TRBD1 matches 7 bases. V lost 4 bases, J lost 9 bases, and 8 bases stayed unmatched. From germline, CDR1 is MGHRA and CDR2 YSYEKL. CDR3 length: 13 amino acids. The CDR3 nucleotides are TGCGCCAGCAGCCCCCGGGACGGACAGGCCCAGTACTTC. It is translated as CASSPRDGQAQYF.

V and J are TRBV28 and TRBJ2-3, with 13 bases fitting TRBD2. The CDR3 is 17 residues long. J gave up 4 bases and V 4 bases, and 8 bases lay outside the gene matches. Looked up from germline, CDR1 is MDHEN and CDR2 is SYDVKM. CDR3 nucleotides: TGTGCCAGCAGTTCATTCGGACTAGCGGGAGTTGCAGATACGCAGTATTTT. Protein sequence: CASSSFGLAGVADTQYF.

The chain employs TRBV27 and TRBJ2-1, with 12 bases that match TRBD2. The V and J ends lost 4 bases and 7 bases, in that order; junction bases with no gene match: 2. Germline lookup yields CDR1 MNHEY and CDR2 SMNVEV (reference sequence). The CDR3 is made up of 14 amino acids. The CDR3 protein is CASSSGLAGNEQFF. DNA for the CDR3: TGTGCCAGCAGTTCAGGACTAGCGGGAAATGAGCAGTTCTTC.

The chain links TRBV7-8 to TRBJ2-7, with 9 positions matching TRBD2. The V gene's germline CDR1 is SGHVS and CDR2 FQNEAQ. The CDR3 is 13 amino acids. V shed 6 bases, J shed 6 bases, and the junction held 6 bases outside the gene matches. As DNA, the CDR3 is TGTGCCAGCAGGAGGCTAGCGGGACTCGAGCAGTACTTC. Translated, it gives CASRRLAGLEQYF.